This entry features one T cell receptor (beta chain) sequence. It lacks a known antigen. Base qualities are missing; no much larger clone stands one base away. Here V drops 6 bases and J drops 3 bases, and the junction holds 7 bases not matched to any gene. The CDR3 runs 15 residues from the cysteine to the phenylalanine. The sequence is cut down to CDR3 DNA, 45 bases in frame from base 1. CDR1 and CDR2 are read off the germline V gene as MNHEY and SVGAGI. Libraries were constructed by 5' RACE. The sequencing machine was an Illumina HiSeq 2500. A second PCR of about 6 to 12 cycles was run with a J-beta primer mix and a sample-barcoded 5' primer. Each TCR beta cDNA molecule received a unique molecular identifier from a template-switch 5' adaptor carrying 12 random nucleotides. At least 2.5 million CDR3-containing paired-end reads were obtained from each sample. First-strand cDNA synthesis was performed from all RNA using the Mint cDNA synthesis kit, with priming by a TRBC-specific oligonucleotide. Following uracil-DNA glycosylase treatment, all cDNA underwent a first 18-cycle PCR with the universal primers M1SS and BC2_uni_R. Regarding the original processing steps: Each sample was normalized by randomly selecting 1 million high-quality reads, each carrying a distinct molecular identifier. Reads with shared molecular identifiers were discarded instead of being binned into consensus sequences. MiTCR, set to a Q25 quality threshold and the strictest error-elimination algorithm, was used for CDR3 identification, clonotype clustering and error correction. Lower-bound total TCR beta diversity was estimated with a nonparametric unseen species model using Euler transformation. TCRdb passed the public sequencing reads through fastp at Q25 and MiXCR, retaining productive beta sequences. Identical CDR3 proteins give one entry, which carries the most common genes and DNA. These V and J calls derive from TCRdb rather than the authors' analysis. This sample comprises 750,000 to 950,000 distinct CDR3 sequences, approximately 53% of them detected only once. Jointly, the top ten make up roughly 37% of the sample.

The 39 donors, aged about 6 to 100 years, were systemically healthy Caucasian individuals from Russia. Each donor gave approximately 10 milliliters of peripheral blood, collected into EDTA-treated Vacutainer tubes. PBMCs were isolated by Ficoll-Paque density-gradient centrifugation, with at least 7 million obtained per sample. Total RNA, at least 5 micrograms per sample, was extracted from PBMCs with Trizol reagent. For every donor, flow cytometry on a PBMC aliquot measured the percentage of naive CD45RAhigh/CD27high T cells. These data originate in a study of blood T cells in healthy people across ages (dated by TCRdb to between 2015 and 2017). About the full investigation: In model experiments, template switching captured about one uniquely barcoded TCR beta cDNA molecule for every two T cells. Age-related changes in TCR beta repertoire diversity were measured in the study by deep sequencing normalized with unique cDNA molecular identifiers. To avoid experimental bias, donors of different ages were randomly spread across the sequencing lanes. The donors were split into four age groups: young (average 16 years), middle-aged (roughly 42), aged (approximately 59) and long-lived (roughly 88). Using the same blood draw, the study looked at two additional independent replicas of 1 million unique cDNA reads for two donors, one aged 18 to 30 and the other aged 80 or older.

Paper-wide results and their limitations: Donor CMV infection status was unknown, potentially confounding age-related changes in expanded clonotypes. Conclusive comparison of naive and antigen-experienced compartments was prevented by the profiling of bulk unsorted PBMCs. Observed TCR beta diversity per million T cells fell roughly linearly with age, and a significant reduction was already apparent by age roughly 40. A strong correlation was found between observed TCR beta diversity and the percentage of naive T cells measured by flow cytometry. Estimates of total diversity based on one million sequenced T cells were regarded as lower bounds and as underestimates. Compared with the aged group, more naive CD4+ T cells, fewer expanded clones and increased TCR diversity were shown by the long-lived group, suggesting age selection.

The source of this sequence is an elderly man in good health. The specimen sequenced was blood. The V gene is TRBV6-5 and the J gene is TRBJ2-1; 8 bases in the middle match TRBD2. For the CDR3, the sequence is CASRSGLAFYNEQFF. The sequenced DNA is TGTGCCAGCAGGTCAGGACTAGCCTTCTACAATGAGCAGTTCTTC.